The next 3 T cell receptor beta chains were all read from a single sample in a study of T cells expressing NK-cell markers. TCRdb re-called the 5' RACE reads and catalogs CDR3 proteins one per entry, DNA excluded. The sample's table shows about 540,000 distinct CDR3 sequences. The sequenced sample was blood T cells: a sorted CD56 or NKG2C T cell subset, CD4+ or CD8+ T cells, or bulk PBMC T cells (not recorded which). These receptors originate from a man younger than 35 in good health.

The CDR3 loop reads CASSPTAGWADTQYF. The chain carries TRBV12-3 or TRBV12-4 and TRBJ2-3; the D call of TRBD2 rests on TCRdb alone, since no DNA is present to check it. This CDR3 has 15 amino acids.

The rearrangement links TRBV7-2 to TRBJ1-1; the TRBD1 assignment by TCRdb is unverifiable without DNA. Germline lookup yields CDR1 SGHTA and CDR2 FQGNSA. The CDR3 is 15 amino acids. The CDR3 loop reads CASSLIRAKNTEAFF.

The chain links TRBV20-1 to TRBJ1-5. The CDR3 consists of 15 residues. Germline lookup yields CDR1 DFQATT and CDR2 SNEGSKA (reference sequence). The CDR3 sequence: CSARWGAGTNQPQHF.